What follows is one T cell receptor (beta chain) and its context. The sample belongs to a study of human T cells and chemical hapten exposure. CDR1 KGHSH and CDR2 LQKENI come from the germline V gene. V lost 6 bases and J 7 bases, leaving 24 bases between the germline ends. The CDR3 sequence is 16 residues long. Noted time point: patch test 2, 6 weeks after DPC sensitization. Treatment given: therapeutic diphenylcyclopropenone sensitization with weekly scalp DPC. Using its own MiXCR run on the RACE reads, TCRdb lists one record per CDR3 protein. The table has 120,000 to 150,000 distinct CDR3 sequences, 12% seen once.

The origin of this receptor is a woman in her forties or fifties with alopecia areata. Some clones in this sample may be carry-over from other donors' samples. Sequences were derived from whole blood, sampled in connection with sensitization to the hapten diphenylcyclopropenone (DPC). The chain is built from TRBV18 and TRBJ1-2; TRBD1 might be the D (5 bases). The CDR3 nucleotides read TGTGCCAGCTCCCCAATGCTGATGCAGGGATCGTTTGGCTACACCTTC. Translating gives CASSPMLMQGSFGYTF.